Described below is a single TCR beta chain sequence and its context. Its antigen is unknown. CD8 cells classed as naive were CD45RO-negative and positively selected for CCR7, excluding terminally differentiated effector memory CD45RA+ cells. The CDR3 totals 17 residues. V was pared by 3 bases and J by 4 bases, with 18 bases between. Germline lookup yields CDR1 MDHEN and CDR2 SYDVKM. This sample is part of a study of shared clonotypes between healthy human individuals. Here immunoSEQ multiplex PCR was the method, and the copy in TCRdb shows in-frame clones only, minus some. The sample consists of 550,000 to 750,000 clones, roughly 96% of them appearing once. Study-level points and caveats: Sequencing of the sorted subsets was shown by rarefaction to be incomplete despite large depth. Generation of non-shared clonotypes was less probable than generation of clonotypes shared by all four donors. Deeper or shallower sequencing was expected to change how clonotypes are shared among donors. Larger richness was generally estimated for naive than memory subsets.

The TCR comes from a woman under 40 in good health. This chain links TRBV28 with TRBJ2-2, with D perhaps TRBD1 (6 bases). The sample comprised naive CD8+ T cells sorted from blood. The CDR3 reads CASSFLGTSSLTGELFF. CDR3 DNA sequence: TGTGCCAGCAGTTTTCTAGGGACATCAAGTCTCACCGGGGAGCTGTTTTTT.